The 24 T cell receptor beta chains below come from one sample, sequenced in a study of PD-1 blockade in mismatch repair-deficient tumors. Only in-frame clones appear in the TCRdb table, and some are missing; sequencing was by immunoSEQ multiplex PCR. The sample holds some 84,000 clones, about 85% seen once. The sample was peripheral blood, taken 12 weeks after starting pembrolizumab. Receptors originate from an adult with mismatch repair-deficient cancer.

V usage is TRBV5-1 and J usage is TRBJ2-7; D gene ambiguous. Trimming removed 3 bases at V and 2 bases at J, with 9 bases between. This CDR3 is built from 13 residues. Germline V gene sequence: CDR1 SGHRS, CDR2 YFSETQ. The DNA for the CDR3 is TGCGCCAGCAGCTCGACGGAAACCTACGAGCAGTACTTC. Its protein is CASSSTETYEQYF.

The chain recombines TRBV5-1 with TRBJ2-2, with TRBD2 matching over 12 bases. Trimming cost V 2 bases and J 6 bases; bases outside gene matches: 2. Germline assignment: CDR1 SGHRS and CDR2 YFSETQ. The CDR3 spans 15 residues. The CDR3 bases are TGCGCCAGCAGCTTAGGACTAGCGGGATCCGGGGAGCTGTTTTTT. This codes for CASSLGLAGSGELFF.

The CDR3 sequence is CASRPQGGAHTEAFF. The CDR3, as DNA: TGTGCCAGCAGGCCACAGGGGGGTGCGCACACTGAAGCTTTCTTT. The gene calls are TRBV6-5 and TRBJ1-1; 8 bases fit TRBD1. The CDR3 has 15 amino acids. Germline CDR1 MNHEY, CDR2 SVGAGI. V was clipped by 6 bases and J by 3 bases; unmatched bases: 9.

The chain is built from TRBV27 and TRBJ2-5, with 7 positions matching TRBD1. The J call is in doubt because the DNA end fits TRBJ2-7 better. There are 14 residues in the CDR3. Germline-derived CDR1 and CDR2 are MNHEY and SMNVEV (reference sequence). The CDR3 DNA is TGTGCCAGCAGTTGGGAGACAGGGAGAGGCGAGCAGTACTTC. Translated: CASSWETGRGEQYF.

The sample holds a few counts of this clone. The chain combines TRBV11-3 with TRBJ2-1; 9 bases match TRBD2. V dropped 4 bases and J dropped 4; count of bases not matched to a gene: 11. The CDR3 consists of 17 residues. From germline, CDR1 is SGHNT and CDR2 YENEEA. The CDR3 coding sequence is TGTGCCAGCAGCTCCTCCCGGACTAGCGCCTTTTACAATGAGCAGTTCTTC. Its translation is CASSSSRTSAFYNEQFF. Filled out from reference TRBV11-3 and TRBJ2-1, the complete variable domain reads EAGVVQSPRYKIIEKKQPVAFWCNPISGHNTLYWYLQNLGQGPELLIRYENEEAVDDSQLPKDRFSAERLKGVDSTLKIQPAELGDSAVYLCASSSSRTSAFYNEQFFGPGTRLTVL.

This sequence joins TRBV27 and TRBJ2-4; possibly TRBD1 for D (6 bases). The V and J ends lost 6 bases and 4 bases respectively, with 22 bases between them. Germline CDR1 is MNHEY and CDR2 is SMNVEV (reference sequence). This CDR3 is built from 17 residues. CDR3 DNA: TGTGCCAGCAGACCAAACCTGTCAGGGGCACAAAAAAACATTCAGTACTTC. It codes for CASRPNLSGAQKNIQYF.

The rearrangement uses TRBV9 and TRBJ1-5; tentatively, D is TRBD1 (5 bases). Per germline, CDR1 SGDLS and CDR2 YYNGEE. The CDR3 contains 15 residues. The V and J ends lost 0 bases and 1 base respectively, with 8 bases between them. CDR3 nucleotide sequence: TGTGCCAGCAGCGTAGACGGGGGGAGCAATCAGCCCCAGCATTTT. Its translation: CASSVDGGSNQPQHF.

The CDR3 bases are TGTGCCAGCAGCGTGAGGGGACCCCTGATGGAGACCCAGTACTTC. Amino acid sequence: CASSVRGPLMETQYF. This rearrangement joins TRBV5-4 to TRBJ2-5; D possibly matches TRBD1 or TRBD2 (5 bases each). Trimming shortened V by 4 bases and J by 5 bases, and 18 bases separated the two germline ends. In germline, CDR1 is SGHNT, CDR2 YYREEE (reference sequence). CDR3 length equals 15 residues. Full variable domain (remainder filled in from reference TRBV5-4 and TRBJ2-5): ETGVTQSPTHLIKTRGQQVTLRCSSQSGHNTVSWYQQALGQGPQFIFQYYREEENGRGNFPPRFSGLQFPNYSSELNVNALELDDSALYLCASSVRGPLMETQYFGPGTRLLVL.

CDR3 loop: CASSPGTGEYTDTQYF. The CDR3 coding sequence is TGTGCCAGCAGCCCGGGGACAGGGGAGTACACAGATACGCAGTATTTT. The chain recombines TRBV5-5 with TRBJ2-3; 10 bases are shared with TRBD1. Germline trimming cut 4 bases from V and 2 bases from J; bases unmatched to any gene: 7. CDR1 and CDR2 (germline): SGHKS, YYEKEE (reference sequence). CDR3 length equals 16 residues. Complete variable domain (other parts from reference TRBV5-5 and TRBJ2-3): DAGVTQSPTHLIKTRGQQVTLRCSPISGHKSVSWYQQVLGQGPQFIFQYYEKEERGRGNFPDRFSARQFPNYSSELNVNALLLGDSALYLCASSPGTGEYTDTQYFGPGTRLTVL.

The genes are TRBV29-1 and TRBJ2-7, with no clear D. The CDR3 sequence is 13 residues long. Germline V gene sequence: CDR1 SQVTM, CDR2 ANQGSEA. Trimming took 5 bases from V and 4 from J, leaving 15 bases between them. In nucleotides, the CDR3 is TGCAGCGTTAGAGTTGGCGGAAATTACGAGCAGTACTTC. Translated, it gives CSVRVGGNYEQYF.

The rearrangement links TRBV5-4 to TRBJ2-5, with 11 positions matching TRBD2. The J segment lost 1 base and the V segment lost 7 bases, leaving 9 bases of the junction unmatched. Germline V gene lookup returns CDR1 SGHNT and CDR2 YYREEE (reference sequence). The length of the CDR3 is 16 residues. This chain's CDR3 is CASGWGGLAAQETQYF. CDR3 in DNA: TGTGCCAGCGGCTGGGGGGGACTAGCGGCCCAAGAGACCCAGTACTTC.

The chain uses TRBV27 and TRBJ1-1, with no clear D. The V end was cut by 6 bases, the J end by 6 bases, with 8 bases between. Germline CDR1 MNHEY, CDR2 SMNVEV (reference sequence). CDR3 length: 11 residues. The CDR3 sequence: CASRRGSEAFF. The CDR3 region has the DNA TGTGCCAGCAGGCGGGGTTCTGAAGCTTTCTTT.

This chain's CDR3 is CASSVASGNTIYF. In DNA form, the CDR3 reads TGTGCCAGCAGCGTAGCTTCTGGAAACACCATATATTTT. The chain couples TRBV9 to TRBJ1-3, with D uncertain. Germline V gene lookup returns CDR1 SGDLS and CDR2 YYNGEE. The V and J ends lost 0 bases and 1 base respectively, with 2 bases between them. This CDR3 contains 13 residues. Complete variable domain (other parts from reference TRBV9 and TRBJ1-3): DSGVTQTPKHLITATGQRVTLRCSPRSGDLSVYWYQQSLDQGLQFLIQYYNGEERAKGNILERFSAQQFPDLHSELNLSSLELGDSALYFCASSVASGNTIYFGEGSWLTVV.

The chain links TRBV10-3 to TRBJ1-4; no firm D call. Per the germline V gene, CDR1 is ENHRY and CDR2 is SYGVKD. The V gene lost 10 bases and the J gene lost 0 bases, with 12 bases spanning the gap. This CDR3 is built from 14 residues. The CDR3 sequence: CATMGGTTNEKLFF. The CDR3 DNA reads TGTGCCACCATGGGCGGAACAACTAATGAAAAACTGTTTTTT.

This chain connects TRBV2 to TRBJ1-2; weak D call: TRBD1 (5 bases). The length of the CDR3 is 13 residues. Germline CDR1 is SNHLY and CDR2 is FYNNEI. V lost 3 bases, J lost 4 bases, and 9 bases lay in between. DNA for the CDR3: TGTGCCAGCAGTGATCGCAGGGCCTATGGCTACACCTTC. Protein: CASSDRRAYGYTF.

The chain carries TRBV10-3 and TRBJ2-7, with 7 bases aligning to TRBD1. The CDR3 loop spans 18 amino acids. Germline V gene data show CDR1 as ENHRY and CDR2 as SYGVKD. Trimming removed 6 bases from V and 1 base from J; junction bases left unmatched: 18. The CDR3 DNA follows: TGTGCCATCAGCCCAAGCGGAGGAGACAGGGCCTTTTCCTACGAGCAGTACTTC. Translated, it gives CAISPSGGDRAFSYEQYF.

V gene TRBV30 combines with J gene TRBJ2-5, with a weak D call TRBD1 (6 bases). CDR3 length equals 13 residues. V lost 4 bases and J 5 bases, leaving 14 bases between the germline ends. CDR1 is GTSNPN, CDR2 SVGIG, per germline (reference sequence). As DNA, the CDR3 is TGTGCCTGGAAATCAGGGGTTGGGGAGACCCAGTACTTC. It yields the protein CAWKSGVGETQYF.

The V call is TRBV11-3, the J call TRBJ2-7, with 7 positions matching TRBD1. The CDR3 covers 15 residues. CDR1 is SGHNT, CDR2 YENEEA, per germline. V shed 3 bases and J 4 bases; nucleotides not matched to a gene: 9. The CDR3 loop is CASSFLQGVTYEQYF. The CDR3 DNA sequence: TGTGCCAGCAGCTTTTTGCAGGGGGTCACATACGAGCAGTACTTC. Supplemented by reference TRBV11-3 and TRBJ2-7, the full variable domain reads EAGVVQSPRYKIIEKKQPVAFWCNPISGHNTLYWYLQNLGQGPELLIRYENEEAVDDSQLPKDRFSAERLKGVDSTLKIQPAELGDSAVYLCASSFLQGVTYEQYFGPGTRLTVT.

V is TRBV19 and J is TRBJ2-7; D possibly corresponds to TRBD1 (5 bases). CDR3 size: 12 residues. V gave up 5 bases and J gave up 6 bases, with 11 bases separating them. Germline CDR1 reads LNHDA; CDR2 reads SQIVND (reference sequence). CDR3 residues: CASSVGAGEQYF. In DNA form, the CDR3 reads TGTGCCAGTAGTGTAGGGGCCGGCGAGCAGTACTTC.

The chain recombines TRBV7-8 with TRBJ1-1; weak D call: TRBD1 (6 bases). This CDR3 is 14 amino acids long. The germline V gene has CDR1 SGHVS and CDR2 FQNEAQ. V gave up 1 base and J gave up 4 bases, with 10 bases separating them. The CDR3 bases are TGTGCCAGCAGCTTAGGAGGGGGAGGCACTGAAGCTTTCTTT. It codes for CASSLGGGGTEAFF.

V gene TRBV12-5 combines with J gene TRBJ2-2; a weak D match, TRBD1 (6 bases). Germline assignment: CDR1 LGHNT and CDR2 FRNRAP. The CDR3 extends over 17 amino acids. Trimming left V 2 bases short and J 3 bases short, with 16 bases between. The CDR3: CASGLPKGNRDTGELFF. The CDR3 DNA follows: TGTGCTAGTGGTTTGCCCAAGGGAAACAGGGACACCGGGGAGCTGTTTTTT.

The chain employs TRBV9 and TRBJ2-2, with D possibly matching TRBD1 (6 bases). Germline CDR1 reads SGDLS; CDR2 reads YYNGEE. V was pared by 1 base and J by 7 bases, with 17 bases between. CDR3 length: 16 amino acids. CDR3 nucleotides: TGTGCCAGCAGCGTAAGGGGGAGTTTACCTTACGGGGAGCTGTTTTTT. Its translation is CASSVRGSLPYGELFF.

In its sample, this clone was seen a few times. J is TRBJ2-1 and V is TRBV9, with 11 bases aligning to TRBD2. This CDR3 comprises 16 residues. V shed 6 bases and J 8 bases; nucleotides not matched to a gene: 13. CDR1 is SGDLS and CDR2 is YYNGEE in the germline V gene. CDR3 coding DNA: TGTGCCAGCAACGATAACCTAGCGGGAGGTTCGGATGAGCAGTTCTTC. Residues: CASNDNLAGGSDEQFF.

This clone appeared a single time. A read error may produce the germline difference seen at one junction end. V gene TRBV19 combines with J gene TRBJ2-7; D not certain. The CDR3 sequence is 11 residues long. Germline CDR1 reads LNHDA; CDR2 reads SQIVND (reference sequence). CDR3 protein: CASIGGYEQYF. The CDR3 coding sequence is TGTGCAAGTATTGGCGGCTACGAGCAGTACTTC.